The clone carrying this T cell receptor beta chain was recorded many times. Its specificity is unknown. Patients were excluded if they had other autoimmune diseases or uncontrolled infections, and likewise if pregnancy or lactation applied. These data come from a study of Graves' ophthalmopathy and Graves' hyperthyroidism. Overall study findings and caveats: A 13-signature model separated ophthalmopathy from stable hyperthyroidism, reaching around 89% sensitivity and roughly 84% specificity cross-validated.

CDR3 length equals 15 residues. Trimming removed 6 bases from V and 4 bases from J; junction bases left unmatched: 10. Per the germline V gene, CDR1 is MNHEY and CDR2 is SVGAGI. Amplification targeted the TCR beta CDR3 regions, with RNA transcripts as the source material. HTBI primers were used in a first-round RT-PCR, which preceded a second-round multiplex PCR. TCRdb ran MiXCR on the multiplex PCR reads and lists one entry per CDR3 protein. The sample shows over 650,000 distinct CDR3 sequences, roughly 39% of them seen only once. This TCR was sampled from an adult man with Graves' ophthalmopathy. Sequencing used peripheral blood. The chain recombines TRBV6-5 with TRBJ2-5; TRBD1 matches 8 bases. CDR3 nucleotide sequence: TGTGCCAGCAGCCAACCAGGGGGCATGGGAGAGACCCAGTACTTC. Amino acids: CASSQPGGMGETQYF.